The T cell receptor (beta chain) under discussion was sequenced for a study of human T cells and chemical hapten exposure. Study overall: From small differences in pooled library volume came most of the variation in per-sample TCR yields. Study-wide results and limits: TCRs whose frequency exceeded 1 in 1000 remained the same following DPC sensitization.

Regarding time point: healthy volunteer bleed at 2 weeks. The authors' total RNA extraction used unfractionated whole blood. Library preparation tagged each individual cDNA molecule with a unique molecular identifier. In the original analysis: Around 91,000 TCRs per sample was the median, with a range of about 20,000 to 750,000. TCRdb reanalysed the RACE reads using MiXCR and keeps one entry per CDR3 protein. TCRdb, not the original authors, processed these V and J calls. Among approximately 90,000 distinct CDR3 sequences listed, roughly 8% were seen once. The CDR3 runs to 16 residues. Germline V gene sequence: CDR1 SGHAT, CDR2 FQNNGV. J was trimmed by 3 bases and V by 5 bases; bases with no gene match: 6. With respect to this clonotype: Its antigen is as yet unknown.

The chain uses TRBV11-2 and TRBJ2-3, with 12 positions matching TRBD2. This receptor was taken from a female donor in good health. Some clones in this sample may be carry-over from other donors' samples. What was sequenced was whole blood. CDR3 nucleotide sequence: TGTGCCAGCAGCCCTTCTAGCGGGAGGGCGACAGATACGCAGTATTTT. This sequence encodes CASSPSSGRATDTQYF.